These 30 T cell receptor beta chains were all obtained from the same sample, sequenced in a study of blood T cell repertoires in COVID-19. Assay used: immunoSEQ multiplex PCR; TCRdb lists only in-frame clones, some missing. Here the sample spans about 320,000 clones, approximately 85% being singletons. Input material: peripheral blood. These receptor sequences come from a human donor in a cohort sampled during active COVID-19.

The J gene is TRBJ1-2, the V gene TRBV6-5; D uncertain. From germline, CDR1 is MNHEY and CDR2 SVGAGI. Trimming cost V 10 bases and J 5 bases, with 20 bases left between them. The CDR3 loop spans 14 amino acids. CDR3: CATYRGGDEYGYTF. Written as DNA, the CDR3 is TGTGCCACTTACCGGGGTGGGGATGAGTATGGCTACACCTTC.

The V and J genes are TRBV29-1 and TRBJ2-4; D is possibly TRBD2 (5 bases). CDR1 and CDR2 from the germline V gene are SQVTM and ANQGSEA. The V end was cut by 6 bases, the J end by 0 bases, with 9 bases between. The CDR3 extends over 13 amino acids. The CDR3 DNA reads as TGCAGCGTCGGGGATGTAGCCAAAAACATTCAGTACTTC. Protein product: CSVGDVAKNIQYF.

The chain joins TRBV24-1 to TRBJ2-1; D possibly corresponds to TRBD2 (7 bases). V was trimmed by 0 bases and J by 5 bases, leaving 13 bases between them. This CDR3 has 16 residues. Germline loops: CDR1 KGHDR, CDR2 SFDVKD. The DNA for the CDR3 is TGTGCCACCAGTGATTTGGGCGGGGGCCAGAACAATGAGCAGTTCTTC. It is translated as CATSDLGGGQNNEQFF.

This chain uses TRBV5-4 with TRBJ2-1; tentative D call: TRBD2 (5 bases). The V end was cut by 1 base, the J end by 4 bases, with 21 bases between. CDR1 and CDR2 (germline): SGHNT, YYREEE (reference sequence). CDR3 size: 18 residues. CDR3 protein: CASSLKRVGVSTYNEQFF. CDR3 bases: TGTGCCAGCAGCTTGAAGAGGGTTGGGGTTTCAACGTACAATGAGCAGTTCTTC.

The CDR3 DNA follows: TGTGCCAGCAGCGACAGCGGGGAGCTGTTTTTT. Protein: CASSDSGELFF. V usage is TRBV3-1 (or the pseudogene TRBV3-2) and J usage is TRBJ2-2, with a possible D match to TRBD1 (5 bases). Trimming took 5 bases from V and 7 from J, leaving 5 bases between them. Germline CDR1 and CDR2: LGHDT and YNNKEL (reference sequence). The length of the CDR3 is 11 residues.

The gene calls are TRBV19 and TRBJ1-2; TRBD1 matches 9 bases. The V gene's germline CDR1 is LNHDA and CDR2 SQIVND (reference sequence). J gave up 5 bases and V 3 bases, and 4 bases lay outside the gene matches. This CDR3 spans 14 amino acids. CDR3 amino acids: CASSIPGTGYGYTF. Written as DNA, the CDR3 is TGTGCCAGTAGTATTCCCGGGACAGGGTATGGCTACACCTTC. The whole variable domain, filled in from reference TRBV19 and TRBJ1-2, reads DGGITQSPKYLFRKEGQNVTLSCEQNLNHDAMYWYRQDPGQGLRLIYYSQIVNDFQKGDIAEGYSVSREKKESFPLTVTSAQKNPTAFYLCASSIPGTGYGYTFGSGTRLTVV.

The V call is TRBV7-9, the J call TRBJ2-3; perhaps TRBD2 as D (6 bases). The V gene's germline CDR1 is SEHNR and CDR2 FQNEAQ (reference sequence). The CDR3 runs to 15 residues. Trimming shortened V by 5 bases and J by 1 base, and 13 bases separated the two germline ends. The CDR3: CASSPGASGTDTQYF. For the CDR3, the DNA is TGTGCCAGCAGCCCCGGCGCTAGCGGCACAGATACGCAGTATTTT. Full variable domain (missing parts from reference TRBV7-9 and TRBJ2-3): DTGVSQNPRHKITKRGQNVTFRCDPISEHNRLYWYRQTLGQGPEFLTYFQNEAQLEKSRLLSDRFSAERPKGSFSTLEIQRTEQGDSAMYLCASSPGASGTDTQYFGPGTRLTVL.

The chain recombines TRBV7-2 with TRBJ2-7, with 8 bases matching TRBD2. Germline V gives CDR1 SGHTA, CDR2 FQGNSA. The CDR3 is 14 residues long. V was clipped by 0 bases and J by 3 bases; unmatched bases: 1. This chain's CDR3 is CASSLARGDYEQYF. DNA of the CDR3: TGTGCCAGCAGCTTAGCGCGGGGGGACTACGAGCAGTACTTC.

This clone appeared a few times. V usage is TRBV3-1 (or the pseudogene TRBV3-2) and J usage is TRBJ1-1; D unresolved. Looked up from germline, CDR1 is LGHDT and CDR2 is YNNKEL (reference sequence). The CDR3 is 13 residues long. V lost 1 base to trimming and J lost 4 bases, with 7 bases between them. The CDR3 coding sequence is TGTGCCAGCAGCCAAGGTGGGAGCACTGAAGCTTTCTTT. Protein sequence: CASSQGGSTEAFF.

V is TRBV6-5 and J is TRBJ2-1; weak D call: TRBD1 (6 bases). Germline V gene sequence: CDR1 MNHEY, CDR2 SVGAGI. The CDR3 loop spans 14 amino acids. The V and J ends lost 7 bases and 3 bases respectively, with 13 bases between them. This CDR3 reads CASTQGQLYNEQFF. In DNA, the CDR3 is TGTGCCAGCACCCAAGGACAGCTCTACAATGAGCAGTTCTTC.

This clone was picked up one time. The V and J genes are TRBV5-1 and TRBJ1-5, with a weak D call TRBD1 (5 bases). The V end lost 4 bases, the J end lost 4 bases, and 15 bases lay between the germline ends. Germline values: CDR1 SGHRS, CDR2 YFSETQ. This CDR3 has 15 amino acids. The CDR3 region is CASSPTAGGNQPQHF. The CDR3 region has the DNA TGCGCCAGCAGCCCCACGGCCGGGGGTAATCAGCCCCAGCATTTT.

V and J are TRBV25-1 and TRBJ1-1; possible D gene TRBD1, 6 bases. Germline CDR1 and CDR2: MGHDK and SYGVNS. The CDR3 is 15 residues long. V dropped 2 bases and J dropped 3 bases, with 13 bases sitting between them. This CDR3 is CASSENSWTDTEAFF. CDR3 sequence (DNA): TGTGCCAGCAGTGAAAACAGTTGGACAGACACTGAAGCTTTCTTT. Full variable domain (rest looked up from reference TRBV25-1 and TRBJ1-1): EADIYQTPRYLVIGTGKKITLECSQTMGHDKMYWYQQDPGMELHLIHYSYGVNSTEKGDLSSESTVSRIRTEHFPLTLESARPSHTSQYLCASSENSWTDTEAFFGQGTRLTVV.

The J gene is TRBJ2-1, the V gene TRBV6-4, with TRBD2 matching 8 bases. This CDR3 region has 17 residues. Germline CDR1 reads MRHNA; CDR2 reads SNTAGT. J gave up 0 bases and V 0 bases, and 4 bases lay outside the gene matches. CDR3 sequence: CASSDSGGDPSYNEQFF. The CDR3 DNA reads TGTGCCAGCAGTGACTCCGGGGGGGACCCCTCCTACAATGAGCAGTTCTTC.

The chain uses TRBV18 and TRBJ2-4, with D unclear. Looked up from germline, CDR1 is KGHSH and CDR2 is LQKENI. This CDR3 has 17 amino acids. Trimming removed 1 base at V and 0 bases at J, with 13 bases between. CDR3 in DNA: TGTGCCAGCTCACCACGCTCTGGCGGAGTAGCCAAAAACATTCAGTACTTC. It specifies CASSPRSGGVAKNIQYF.

This rearrangement joins TRBV10-1 to TRBJ2-3; D remains ambiguous. Germline V CDR1 and CDR2: WNHNN, SYGVQD (reference sequence). The ends were cut back, 0 bases at V and 6 bases at J, with 16 bases in the middle. The CDR3 is 16 residues long. The CDR3 coding sequence is TGCGCCAGCAGTGAGTCCAGGCCTTTCAGCCCCGATACGCAGTATTTT. Its translation is CASSESRPFSPDTQYF.

The chain is built from TRBV14 and TRBJ1-1; 7 nucleotides line up with TRBD1. Looked up from germline, CDR1 is SGHDN and CDR2 is FVKESK. Trimming at V came to 4 bases and at J to 1 base, leaving 6 bases not matched to a gene. The CDR3 sequence is 15 residues long. DNA of the CDR3: TGTGCCAGCAGCCCCTCCCGGACAGGGAACACTGAAGCTTTCTTT. This gives the protein CASSPSRTGNTEAFF. Full variable domain (missing parts from reference TRBV14 and TRBJ1-1): EAGVTQFPSHSVIEKGQTVTLRCDPISGHDNLYWYRRVMGKEIKFLLHFVKESKQDESGMPNNRFLAERTGGTYSTLKVQPAELEDSGVYFCASSPSRTGNTEAFFGQGTRLTVV.

The chain recombines TRBV6-5 with TRBJ2-1, with 9 positions matching TRBD1. V lost 6 bases to trimming and J lost 6 bases; unmatched junction nucleotides: 9. The CDR3 loop spans 15 amino acids. Germline V lookup: CDR1 MNHEY, CDR2 SVGAGI. The CDR3 DNA reads as TGTGCCAGCAGCGCCTCACAGGGGGCGTTCAATGAGCAGTTCTTC. Protein product: CASSASQGAFNEQFF.

The chain couples TRBV24-1 to TRBJ2-1; D not certain. Germline V gene lookup returns CDR1 KGHDR and CDR2 SFDVKD. The CDR3 spans 16 residues. Trimming stripped 3 bases from V and 1 base from J, with 12 bases between. The CDR3 sequence: CATSDRQTDSYNEQFF. The CDR3 region has the DNA TGTGCCACCAGTGATAGGCAAACAGATTCCTACAATGAGCAGTTCTTC.

CDR3 DNA sequence: TGTGCCAGCAGTACCCCAAGTGAATCACGGGGCTACACCTTC. This encodes CASSTPSESRGYTF. This rearrangement joins TRBV6-5 to TRBJ1-2; D ambiguous. Germline CDR1 MNHEY, CDR2 SVGAGI. Trimming removed 5 bases at V and 8 bases at J, with 18 bases between. This CDR3 has 14 residues.

The chain uses TRBV19 and TRBJ1-1; 10 nucleotides line up with TRBD1. Germline V gives CDR1 LNHDA, CDR2 SQIVND (reference sequence). The J segment lost 4 bases and the V segment lost 7 bases, leaving 6 bases of the junction unmatched. The CDR3 has 14 amino acids. The CDR3 DNA follows: TGTGCCAGTATCGGACAGGGGGGGACCACTGAAGCTTTCTTT. Translation gives CASIGQGGTTEAFF.

The chain employs TRBV5-1 and TRBJ2-3; TRBD2 aligns across 8 bases. The CDR3 is made up of 14 amino acids. J lost 8 bases, V lost 4 bases, and 9 bases had no gene match. Germline CDR1 SGHRS, CDR2 YFSETQ. The CDR3 sequence: CASSAGLGLPTQYF. CDR3 bases: TGCGCCAGCAGCGCGGGACTAGGACTACCTACGCAGTATTTT.

This clone came up once. The chain joins TRBV30 to TRBJ1-3; D not resolved. From germline, CDR1 is GTSNPN and CDR2 SVGIG (reference sequence). Trimming took 0 bases from V and 0 from J, leaving 9 bases between them. The CDR3 runs to 15 residues. The CDR3 DNA reads as TGTGCCTGGAGTGTCGGTGCGATCTCTGGAAACACCATATATTTT. Translation gives CAWSVGAISGNTIYF.

The chain uses TRBV29-1 and TRBJ2-7; no firm D call. Germline V gives CDR1 SQVTM, CDR2 ANQGSEA. The CDR3 runs to 12 residues. Trimming took off 7 bases at V and 3 bases at J, with 13 bases between the two ends. DNA of the CDR3: TGCAGCGCCCCCGGTCCAAACTACGAGCAGTACTTC. This sequence encodes CSAPGPNYEQYF.

The J gene is TRBJ1-5, the V gene TRBV18; TRBD1 matches at 8 bases. The CDR3 loop spans 16 amino acids. Per germline, CDR1 KGHSH and CDR2 LQKENI. V lost 0 bases to trimming and J lost 4 bases; unmatched junction nucleotides: 5. The CDR3 DNA sequence: TGTGCCAGCTCACCACCGGGACAGGCGATTAATCAGCCCCAGCATTTT. It is translated as CASSPPGQAINQPQHF.

This clone appeared once. The genes are TRBV27 and TRBJ1-2; 8 positions match TRBD1. The CDR3 loop spans 14 amino acids. Germline values: CDR1 MNHEY, CDR2 SMNVEV (reference sequence). V dropped 6 bases and J dropped 5; count of bases not matched to a gene: 8. In nucleotides, the CDR3 is TGTGCCAGCAGATACGGGACAGGAAAATATGGCTACACCTTC. Amino acid sequence: CASRYGTGKYGYTF.

Within the sample, this clone is medium-sized (0.01 to 0.1%). The chain couples TRBV30 to TRBJ1-2; D is undetermined. The V and J ends lost 1 base and 6 bases respectively, with 18 bases between them. There are 15 residues in the CDR3. Germline values: CDR1 GTSNPN, CDR2 SVGIG (reference sequence). The CDR3 region is CAWSATSRGLNGYTF. CDR3 DNA sequence: TGTGCCTGGAGTGCCACCTCCCGGGGATTAAATGGCTACACCTTC.

The chain recombines TRBV2 with TRBJ2-3; 9 bases map to TRBD2. This CDR3 is built from 13 residues. The V gene's germline CDR1 is SNHLY and CDR2 FYNNEI. V lost 6 bases, J lost 6 bases, and 4 bases stayed unmatched. The CDR3 protein is CASRRLAGDTQYF. CDR3 in DNA: TGTGCCAGCAGAAGGCTAGCGGGGGATACGCAGTATTTT.

The chain employs TRBV3-1 (or the pseudogene TRBV3-2) and TRBJ1-1, with 8 positions matching TRBD1. With 2 bases clipped from V and 6 bases from J, the junction kept 2 bases outside the gene matches. CDR1 LGHDT and CDR2 YNNKEL come from the germline V gene (reference sequence). The CDR3 is 13 residues long. CDR3 nucleotides: TGTGCCAGCAGCCAACAGGGGGCCGCTGAAGCTTTCTTT. Residues: CASSQQGAAEAFF.

This chain links TRBV6-5 with TRBJ2-7, with a possible D match to TRBD2 (6 bases). This CDR3 comprises 15 residues. Germline V gene sequence: CDR1 MNHEY, CDR2 SVGAGI. V was clipped by 2 bases and J by 5 bases, with 16 bases between them. CDR3 DNA sequence: TGTGCCAGCAGTTACGCGGGGTCTTACCTGGACGAGCAGTACTTC. Protein: CASSYAGSYLDEQYF.

The chain has TRBV6-5 and TRBJ2-7, with TRBD1 as a possible D gene (5 bases). The CDR3 length is 14 residues. V lost 6 bases and J 4 bases, leaving 16 bases between the germline ends. Germline V gene data show CDR1 as MNHEY and CDR2 as SVGAGI. CDR3 protein: CASSSVTDIYEQYF. CDR3 coding DNA: TGTGCCAGCAGCTCTGTGACGGACATATACGAGCAGTACTTC.